The rows below give T cell receptor beta chains drawn from one sample of a study of shared clonotypes between healthy human individuals. Profiled with immunoSEQ multiplex PCR; TCRdb holds only in-frame clones, not every one. The sample lists more than 2 million clones, approximately 95% seen once, with roughly 1.1% in the top ten. The sequencing sample was made of naive CD8+ T cells sorted from blood. The receptors originated from a man younger than 30 in good health. The CDR3 runs from the conserved cysteine through the conserved F or W. D genes are given only for firm matches. Rows give clone size only sometimes, using once, few, many, or a class for an expanded clone.

once	TRBJ2-3	-	TRBV15	TGTGCCACCAGCAGAGATCTCCCCGGGCCACCCACAGATACGCAGTATTTT	CATSRDLPGPPTDTQYF
-	TRBJ2-3	TRBD2	TRBV7-6	TGTGCCAGCAGCTTAGCGGGAGGGGCAGATACGCAGTATTTT	CASSLAGGADTQYF
-	TRBJ2-7	-	TRBV30	TGTGCCTGGACGGTCATAACCCCGTCCTACGAGCAGTACTTC	CAWTVITPSYEQYF
-	TRBJ1-6	-	TRBV7-9	TGTGCCAGCAGCCATGCGGTCTCACCCCTCCACTTT	CASSHAVSPLHF
few	TRBJ1-2	TRBD1	TRBV6-1	TGTGCCAGCAGTGCCCAGGACAGGATTGCTTTCTATGGCTACACCTTC	CASSAQDRIAFYGYTF
-	TRBJ2-7	-	TRBV6-1	TGTGCCAGCGTACCTTGGAGTAGCTCCTACGAGCAGTACTTC	CASVPWSSSYEQYF
-	TRBJ2-1	TRBD2	TRBV7-8	TGTGCCAGCAGCCCGAGACTAGCGGGAGGGCCAATGAGCTCCTACAATGAGCAGTTCTTC	CASSPRLAGGPMSSYNEQFF
-	TRBJ1-2	-	TRBV11-2	TGTGCCAGCAGCTTAGCGCCAGGCAGGAACTATGGCTACACCTTC	CASSLAPGRNYGYTF
-	TRBJ2-4	-	TRBV9	TGTGCCAGCAGCGGCCGGGACGAAAACATTCAGTACTTC	CASSGRDENIQYF
once	TRBJ1-1	-	TRBV2	TGTGCCAGCAGTGAAGTGGCAGACAACACTGAAGCTTTCTTT	CASSEVADNTEAFF
-	TRBJ2-7	-	TRBV2	TGTGCCAGCAGTCCCAGCTCCTACGAGCAGTACTTC	CASSPSSYEQYF
-	TRBJ2-2	-	TRBV16	TGTGCCAGCAGTCAAGAGGGTTACACCGGGGAGCTGTTTTTT	CASSQEGYTGELFF
-	TRBJ2-7	TRBD2	TRBV15	TGTGCCACCAGCAGAGATCGGACTAGCGGGTCCTACGAGCAGTACTTC	CATSRDRTSGSYEQYF
once	TRBJ2-1	-	TRBV7-8	TGTGCCAGCAGTCCCGAGAGTCCGAACTCCTACAATGAGCAGTTCTTC	CASSPESPNSYNEQFF
-	TRBJ2-7	-	TRBV2	TGTGCCAGCAGAGTAATGAACGAGCAGTACTTC	CASRVMNEQYF
-	TRBJ2-5	TRBD2	TRBV5-6	TGTGCCAGCAGCTGGAGTACTAGCGGTTTCCAAGAGACCCAGTACTTC	CASSWSTSGFQETQYF
-	TRBJ2-3	TRBD1	TRBV5-6	TGTGCCAGCAGCCATTCAAGGGGACAGGGGAGAACAGATACGCAGTATTTT	CASSHSRGQGRTDTQYF
-	TRBJ2-1	TRBD2	TRBV11-2	TGTGCCAGCAGCCTCGGGACTAGCGGGGTGGGCTCCTACAATGAGCAGTTCTTC	CASSLGTSGVGSYNEQFF
-	TRBJ2-7	-	TRBV7-9	TGTGCCAGCAGCTTAGCGGGCGACTACGAGCAGTACTTC	CASSLAGDYEQYF
-	TRBJ2-7	-	TRBV4-3	TGCGCCAGCAGCCAAGATAGAGGGGCCTACGAGCAGTACTTC	CASSQDRGAYEQYF
-	TRBJ2-2	TRBD2	TRBV27	TGTGCCAGCAGTCTACGGACTAGCGGGAGTTTGTTAGCCGGGGAGCTGTTTTTT	CASSLRTSGSLLAGELFF
-	TRBJ1-5	-	TRBV28	TGTGCCAGCAGGAGTTATAGCAATCAGCCCCAGCATTTT	CASRSYSNQPQHF
-	TRBJ1-2	-	TRBV9	TGTGCCAGCAGCGCCTTCGGAGGGACGGAATATGGCTACACCTTC	CASSAFGGTEYGYTF
-	TRBJ2-1	-	TRBV11-2	TGTGCCAGCAGCTTCATTACGGGCTTCGAGCAGTTCTTC	CASSFITGFEQFF
-	TRBJ1-2	TRBD1	TRBV6-1	TGTGCCAGCAGTGAAGCAGAGACAGGGGTCGACTATGGCTACACCTTC	CASSEAETGVDYGYTF
-	TRBJ1-1	-	TRBV2	TGTGCCAGTGGACTTGGGGACACTGAAGCTTTCTTT	CASGLGDTEAFF
-	TRBJ2-7	-	TRBV13	TGTGCCAGCAGCTTAGGGGTGGGGGACTACGAGCAGTACTTC	CASSLGVGDYEQYF
-	TRBJ2-7	TRBD2	TRBV10-2	TGCGCCACCGGGGGGGGCTACGAGCAGTACTTC	CATGGGYEQYF
-	TRBJ1-4	TRBD1	TRBV2	TGTGCCAGCAGTGTGGGACAGCTTAATGAAAAACTGTTTTTT	CASSVGQLNEKLFF
-	TRBJ1-3	-	TRBV4-2	TGTGCCAGCAGCCATCAGTTCTCCTCTGGAAACACCATATATTTT	CASSHQFSSGNTIYF
once	TRBJ2-5	-	TRBV19	TGTGCCAGTAGTATTGGACAGCAGACAGATCTTGCCACAATCTTGCCTCAAGAGACCCAGTACTTC	CASSIGQQTDLATILPQETQYF
once	TRBJ1-2	-	TRBV30	TGTGCCTGGTTGGCCGGGACAAACTCCCCAATCGGTTATGGCTACACCTTC	CAWLAGTNSPIGYGYTF
-	TRBJ1-2	TRBD1	TRBV10-3	TGTGCCATCAGGCCTCCGGGACAGGGCGATGGCTACACCTTC	CAIRPPGQGDGYTF
once	TRBJ2-7	-	TRBV9	TGTGCCAGCAGCGCGGGGAGCTCCTACGAGCAGTACTTC	CASSAGSSYEQYF
-	TRBJ2-5	-	TRBV27	TGTGCCAGCAGCCCAGACAGCGAAGAGACCCAGTACTTC	CASSPDSEETQYF
-	TRBJ2-3	-	TRBV7-3	TGTGCCAGCAGCATCTCGCACGCCCTGGGAGATACGCAGTATTTT	CASSISHALGDTQYF
-	TRBJ2-5	-	TRBV21-1	TGTGCCAGCAGCAAAGTGGGGGCGGGCGAGACCCAGTACTTC	CASSKVGAGETQYF
-	TRBJ2-3	TRBD2	TRBV7-8	TGTGCCAGCGGCACTAGCGGATATACAGATACGCAGTATTTT	CASGTSGYTDTQYF
few	TRBJ1-6	-	TRBV5-6	TGTGCTAGCAGCGTGCCAGGGAATTCACCCCTCCACTTT	CASSVPGNSPLHF
-	TRBJ2-5	-	TRBV4-3	TGCGCCAGCAGCCAAGAAGTCCAAGAGACCCAGTACTTC	CASSQEVQETQYF
-	TRBJ2-3	-	TRBV9	TGTGCCAGTGGGATTAACAGGGAAAGGGGCACAGATACGCAGTATTTT	CASGINRERGTDTQYF
-	TRBJ2-3	TRBD2	TRBV7-6	TGTGCCAGCAGCTTGGGACTAGGCGCAGATACGCAGTATTTT	CASSLGLGADTQYF
-	TRBJ1-2	-	TRBV7-9	TGTGCCAGCAGCTTAGGACCCCTAACGAACTATGGCTACACCTTC	CASSLGPLTNYGYTF
-	TRBJ1-5	-	TRBV6-1	TGTGCCAGCACCGCAGGTGCCTCCAATCAGCCCCAGCATTTT	CASTAGASNQPQHF
-	TRBJ2-3	-	TRBV9	TGTGCCAGCAGCGGAGGGGGCACAGATACGCAGTATTTT	CASSGGGTDTQYF
-	TRBJ2-7	-	TRBV25-1	TGTGCCAGCAGTGAATGGGCGGGACCAGTCCACGAGCAGTACTTC	CASSEWAGPVHEQYF
few	TRBJ2-3	-	TRBV2	TGTGCCAGCCGGGACTGGGGCACAGATACGCAGTATTTT	CASRDWGTDTQYF
-	TRBJ1-2	-	TRBV7-9	TGTGCCAGCAGTTTGACGGACAATGTCTATGGCTACACCTTC	CASSLTDNVYGYTF
-	TRBJ2-7	-	TRBV27	TGTGCCAGCAGTTTGGCAGGCCCTTCCTCCTACGAGCAGTACTTC	CASSLAGPSSYEQYF
once	TRBJ2-1	-	TRBV7-8	TGTGCCAGCAGCTTAGTCCGGACGAGTTACAATGAGCAGTTCTTC	CASSLVRTSYNEQFF
-	TRBJ1-1	-	TRBV6-5	TGTGCCAGCAGACAAACCCCCAGGAACACTGAAGCTTTCTTT	CASRQTPRNTEAFF
-	TRBJ2-1	-	TRBV29-1	TGCAGCGTCGGGCGAGACAGGTACAATGAGCAGTTCTTC	CSVGRDRYNEQFF
once	TRBJ2-2	-	TRBV5-4	TGTGCCAGCAGCTCACCTGGAGTGGGCACCGGGGAGCTGTTTTTT	CASSSPGVGTGELFF
-	TRBJ2-2	TRBD1	TRBV13	TGTGCCAGCAGCAACACAGGGGGCGCGTGGACCGGGGAGCTGTTTTTT	CASSNTGGAWTGELFF
-	TRBJ1-2	TRBD1	TRBV6-1	TGTGCCAGCGATTATCAGGGGGCGGGCCCATATGGCTACACCTTC	CASDYQGAGPYGYTF
once	TRBJ1-2	TRBD1	TRBV27	TGTGCCAGCAGAATGGCCAGGGGGTTTGGTGGCTACACCTTC	CASRMARGFGGYTF
-	TRBJ2-7	-	TRBV16	TGTGCCAGCAGCCCACTCGTTTCCTACGAGCAGTACTTC	CASSPLVSYEQYF
-	TRBJ1-2	TRBD1	TRBV9	TGTGCCAGCAGCGTTGGCCCAATGACAGGGAACTATGGCTACACCTTC	CASSVGPMTGNYGYTF